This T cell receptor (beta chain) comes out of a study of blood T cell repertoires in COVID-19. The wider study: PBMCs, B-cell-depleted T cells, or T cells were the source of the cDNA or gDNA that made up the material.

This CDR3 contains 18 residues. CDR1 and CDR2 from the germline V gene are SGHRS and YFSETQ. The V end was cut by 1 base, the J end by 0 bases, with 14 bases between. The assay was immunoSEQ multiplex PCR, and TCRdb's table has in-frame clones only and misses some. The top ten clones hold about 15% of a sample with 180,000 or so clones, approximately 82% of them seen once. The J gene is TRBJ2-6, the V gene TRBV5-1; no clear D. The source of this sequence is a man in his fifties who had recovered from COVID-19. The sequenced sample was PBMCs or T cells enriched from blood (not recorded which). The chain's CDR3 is CASSLFAGYRSGANVLTF. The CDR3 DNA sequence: TGCGCCAGCAGCTTGTTTGCAGGATATCGCTCTGGGGCCAACGTCCTGACTTTC.